The 29 T cell receptor beta chains given below trace back to one sample, sequenced in a study of Graves' ophthalmopathy and Graves' hyperthyroidism. RNA transcripts yielded amplified TCR beta CDR3 regions. HTBI-primed RT-PCR formed the first round, and a multiplex PCR formed the second. From the multiplex PCR reads, TCRdb called clonotypes with MiXCR, one entry per CDR3 protein. Here the sample spans 350,000 to 400,000 distinct CDR3 sequences, approximately 20% being singletons. The sample taken for sequencing was peripheral blood. Receptor source: a woman younger than 30 with Graves' ophthalmopathy.

This clonotype was observed many times. The V call is TRBV7-2, the J call TRBJ2-7, with D hard to call. Germline CDR1 and CDR2: SGHTA and FQGNSA. The CDR3 runs to 11 residues. V was trimmed by 1 base and J by 5 bases, leaving 3 bases between them. In nucleotides, the CDR3 is TGTGCCAGCAGCTTAGAGGACGAGCAGTACTTC. It yields the protein CASSLEDEQYF. The full variable domain, rest sourced from reference TRBV7-2 and TRBJ2-7, is GAGVSQSPSNKVTEKGKDVELRCDPISGHTALYWYRQSLGQGLEFLIYFQGNSAPDKSGLPSDRFSAERTGGSVSTLTIQRTQQEDSAVYLCASSLEDEQYFGPGTRLTVT.

This clonotype was seen a few times. J is TRBJ2-5 and V is TRBV11-2; D perhaps matches TRBD2 (6 bases). CDR1 is SGHAT and CDR2 is FQNNGV in the germline V gene. The CDR3 runs to 15 residues. V gave up 3 bases and J gave up 3 bases, with 14 bases separating them. The CDR3 DNA reads as TGTGCCAGCAGCTTTTCGGGTTGGGGGGAAGAGACCCAGTACTTC. As protein: CASSFSGWGEETQYF.

The CDR3 region has the DNA TGTGCCAGCAGTTACTCTCATCGACAGGCACAAGAGACCCAGTACTTC. Its translation is CASSYSHRQAQETQYF. The chain uses TRBV6-5 and TRBJ2-5, with a weak D call TRBD1 (6 bases). The CDR3 spans 16 residues. V lost 0 bases to trimming and J lost 2 bases, with 13 bases between them. Germline CDR1 reads MNHEY; CDR2 reads SVGAGI.

In its sample, this clonotype was seen many times. CDR3 sequence: CASSPPDQPVAFF. CDR3 nucleotide sequence: TGTGCCAGCTCACCACCGGACCAACCGGTAGCTTTCTTT. V gene TRBV18 combines with J gene TRBJ1-1; D is ambiguous. Germline values: CDR1 KGHSH, CDR2 LQKENI. The ends were cut back, 0 bases at V and 10 bases at J, with 12 bases in the middle. The CDR3 has 13 residues.

This clonotype appeared many times. This chain uses TRBV9 with TRBJ1-2, with 7 bases lining up with TRBD1. CDR3 length: 12 residues. CDR1 is SGDLS and CDR2 is YYNGEE in the germline V gene. The J segment lost 4 bases and the V segment lost 5 bases, leaving 2 bases of the junction unmatched. CDR3: CASRQGSYGYTF. The CDR3, as DNA: TGTGCCAGCAGACAGGGGTCCTATGGCTACACCTTC.

This clonotype has ten or more counts. V gene TRBV6-1 combines with J gene TRBJ2-6, with TRBD1 matching 7 bases. The germline V gene encodes CDR1 MNHNS and CDR2 SASEGT. The V gene end was trimmed by 2 bases and the J gene end by 0 bases; junction bases not matched to a gene: 7. This CDR3 region has 18 residues. The CDR3 DNA reads TGTGCCAGCAGTGAAACCCCGCGACAGGGCTCTGGGGCCAACGTCCTGACTTTC. Translated: CASSETPRQGSGANVLTF.

This clonotype was recorded at least ten times. V and J are TRBV9 and TRBJ2-7; 12 nucleotides align to TRBD2. With 2 bases clipped from V and 6 bases from J, the junction kept 3 bases outside the gene matches. Germline CDR1 SGDLS, CDR2 YYNGEE. CDR3 length: 14 residues. This chain's CDR3 is CASSVGTSGSEQYF. CDR3 DNA sequence: TGTGCCAGCAGCGTGGGGACTAGCGGGTCCGAGCAGTACTTC.

This clonotype was recorded many times. The chain combines TRBV20-1 with TRBJ2-5; 7 bases align to TRBD2. Germline CDR1 and CDR2: DFQATT and SNEGSKA (reference sequence). This CDR3 has 15 amino acids. The J segment lost 4 bases and the V segment lost 5 bases, leaving 13 bases of the junction unmatched. The chain's CDR3 is CSAGRGRVGRETQYF. The CDR3 DNA reads as TGCAGTGCTGGGAGAGGGAGGGTCGGGCGAGAGACCCAGTACTTC.

Ten or more counts support this clonotype. The rearrangement links TRBV10-3 to TRBJ2-7; D is possibly TRBD1 or TRBD2 (5 bases each). Germline V gene data show CDR1 as ENHRY and CDR2 as SYGVKD. The CDR3 has 15 residues. V was shortened by 0 bases and J by 3 bases, with 12 bases between the two germline ends. The CDR3 reads CAISESLQGVYEQYF. In nucleotides, the CDR3 is TGTGCCATCAGTGAGTCGCTTCAGGGAGTCTACGAGCAGTACTTC.

Ten or more counts support this clonotype. The CDR3 spells CAWSFTGGNQPQHF. The CDR3 DNA follows: TGTGCCTGGAGCTTCACAGGGGGCAATCAGCCCCAGCATTTT. This sequence joins TRBV30 and TRBJ1-5; 7 bases map to TRBD1. The germline V gene has CDR1 GTSNPN and CDR2 SVGIG (reference sequence). V lost 3 bases and J lost 2; bases outside the gene matches: 4. The CDR3 is 14 amino acids.

This clonotype was picked up many times. The chain uses TRBV27 and TRBJ1-1; weak D call: TRBD1 (5 bases). Germline CDR1 and CDR2: MNHEY and SMNVEV (reference sequence). The CDR3 runs to 13 residues. V was pared by 0 bases and J by 6 bases, with 8 bases between. For the CDR3, the DNA is TGTGCCAGCAGTTTATCGGGGCTGGCTGAAGCTTTCTTT. Its translation: CASSLSGLAEAFF.

This clonotype was seen repeatedly, ten times or more. The chain combines TRBV6-5 with TRBJ2-2; 7 bases match TRBD1. The ends lost 6 bases at V and 3 bases at J; junction bases unmatched: 1. The CDR3 extends over 13 amino acids. Germline loops: CDR1 MNHEY, CDR2 SVGAGI. In DNA, the CDR3 is TGTGCCAGCAGAAGGGGGCACACCGGGGAGCTGTTTTTT. Encoded protein: CASRRGHTGELFF.

This clonotype was recorded at least ten times. The rearrangement links TRBV6-2 or TRBV6-3 to TRBJ2-2; tentative D call: TRBD1 (5 bases). Germline V gene sequence: CDR1 MNHEY, CDR2 SVGEGT. V was cut by 2 bases and J by 6 bases, with 19 bases left in between. There are 17 residues in the CDR3. The CDR3 loop reads CASSYRPLAGRPGELFF. CDR3 in DNA: TGTGCCAGCAGTTACCGCCCCCTGGCAGGGCGGCCCGGGGAGCTGTTTTTT.

The table lists this clonotype with many counts. The CDR3 nucleotides are TGTGCCAGCAGTTTACCATTTACAGATAACTATGGCTACACCTTC. It specifies CASSLPFTDNYGYTF. The chain combines TRBV28 with TRBJ1-2; D unresolved. The germline CDR1 and CDR2 sequences are MDHEN and SYDVKM. The CDR3 has 15 residues. V was clipped by 2 bases and J by 1 base, with 11 bases between them.

V gene TRBV11-2 combines with J gene TRBJ2-5, with 13 nucleotides matching TRBD2. With 6 bases clipped from V and 4 bases from J, the junction kept 11 bases outside the gene matches. Germline V lookup: CDR1 SGHAT, CDR2 FQNNGV. The CDR3 contains 17 residues. The CDR3: CASSPGLAGVFGETQYF. DNA of the CDR3: TGTGCCAGCAGTCCAGGACTAGCGGGAGTGTTCGGAGAGACCCAGTACTTC.

In its sample, this clonotype was seen many times. The chain recombines TRBV7-9 with TRBJ2-2, with D tentatively TRBD1 (6 bases). The germline V gene has CDR1 SEHNR and CDR2 FQNEAQ (reference sequence). The V end was cut by 3 bases, the J end by 0 bases, with 11 bases between. The CDR3 is 16 residues long. The CDR3, as DNA: TGTGCCAGCAGCTTCAGGACAGTGGCGAACACCGGGGAGCTGTTTTTT. This gives the protein CASSFRTVANTGELFF. Together with reference TRBV7-9 and TRBJ2-2, the CDR3 gives the full variable domain: DTGVSQNPRHKITKRGQNVTFRCDPISEHNRLYWYRQTLGQGPEFLTYFQNEAQLEKSRLLSDRFSAERPKGSFSTLEIQRTEQGDSAMYLCASSFRTVANTGELFFGEGSRLTVL.

The V and J genes are TRBV24-1 and TRBJ1-1; 8 nucleotides agree with TRBD1. The germline V gene encodes CDR1 KGHDR and CDR2 SFDVKD. Germline trimming cut 3 bases from V and 3 bases from J; bases unmatched to any gene: 5. CDR3 length equals 15 residues. CDR3 DNA sequence: TGTGCCACCAGTGATGCAGGGGGCGCAGACACTGAAGCTTTCTTT. The encoded protein is CATSDAGGADTEAFF.

V and J are TRBV6-1 and TRBJ1-2, with no clear D. The germline V gene encodes CDR1 MNHNS and CDR2 SASEGT. The ends were cut back, 6 bases at V and 5 bases at J, with 13 bases in the middle. This CDR3 is 13 amino acids long. The CDR3 nucleotides are TGTGCCAGCAGCTCAGGAAGGGAGTATGGCTACACCTTC. The encoded protein is CASSSGREYGYTF.

This clonotype was seen at least ten times. This chain links TRBV10-1 with TRBJ2-7; D unclear. Germline V gene data show CDR1 as WNHNN and CDR2 as SYGVQD (reference sequence). CDR3 length: 11 residues. V was cut by 11 bases and J by 4 bases, with 12 bases left in between. CDR3 nucleotides: TGCGCCGGACCCGATGTTTACGAGCAGTACTTC. Amino acids: CAGPDVYEQYF.

In this sample, this clonotype turned up many times. The chain links TRBV28 to TRBJ1-1; 7 bases fit TRBD1. Per the germline V gene, CDR1 is MDHEN and CDR2 is SYDVKM. This CDR3 spans 12 amino acids. After removal of 10 bases from V and 4 bases from J, the junction contained 6 bases not matched to a gene. The CDR3 region is CATKGQITEAFF. As DNA, the CDR3 is TGTGCCACCAAGGGACAGATCACTGAAGCTTTCTTT.

This clonotype was detected ten times or more. The gene calls are TRBV11-2 and TRBJ2-5, with D unclear. This CDR3 has 15 amino acids. Trimming left V 5 bases short and J 1 base short, with 14 bases between. In germline, CDR1 is SGHAT, CDR2 FQNNGV. CDR3 sequence reads: CASSADSLAQETQYF. The CDR3 nucleotides are TGTGCCAGCAGCGCTGATTCGTTGGCCCAAGAGACCCAGTACTTC.

This clonotype was observed at least ten times. The genes are TRBV30 and TRBJ1-1; D unresolved. The CDR3 has 13 amino acids. Germline V CDR1 and CDR2: GTSNPN, SVGIG (reference sequence). V was trimmed by 4 bases and J by 3 bases, leaving 12 bases between them. CDR3 in DNA: TGTGCCTGGACCCCGACGGGAGACACTGAAGCTTTCTTT. The encoded protein is CAWTPTGDTEAFF.

V gene TRBV28 combines with J gene TRBJ1-2; 8 nucleotides agree with TRBD1. CDR1 is MDHEN, CDR2 SYDVKM, per germline. The trim removed 5 bases at V and 3 bases at J, leaving 2 bases unmatched. This CDR3 has 13 amino acids. In nucleotides, the CDR3 is TGTGCCAGCAGTGCGACAGGGGACTATGGCTACACCTTC. Translation gives CASSATGDYGYTF.

The sample holds many counts of this clonotype. The J gene is TRBJ1-2, the V gene TRBV6-5; D may be TRBD1 (5 bases). The germline V gene has CDR1 MNHEY and CDR2 SVGAGI. V gave up 2 bases and J gave up 6 bases, with 22 bases separating them. The length of the CDR3 is 17 residues. The CDR3 sequence is CASSYGGGQLNGNGYTF. CDR3 DNA sequence: TGTGCCAGCAGTTACGGGGGAGGACAACTAAACGGGAATGGCTACACCTTC.

This clonotype was counted many times. The chain has TRBV6-2 or TRBV6-3 and TRBJ1-1; D gene unclear. Germline V gene lookup returns CDR1 MNHEY and CDR2 SVGEGT. With 2 bases removed from V and 1 base from J, the gap between germline ends came to 17 bases. The CDR3 has 17 amino acids. In DNA, the CDR3 is TGTGCCAGCAGTTACGGGCCCGGGGAAGAGGAGAACACTGAAGCTTTCTTT. Translating gives CASSYGPGEEENTEAFF.

This clonotype was seen many times. V usage is TRBV20-1 and J usage is TRBJ1-2; 7 bases match TRBD1. The CDR3 runs 10 residues. V gave up 6 bases and J gave up 12 bases; unmatched junction bases: 7. In germline, CDR1 is DFQATT, CDR2 SNEGSKA (reference sequence). CDR3 sequence: CSAAKGANTF. The DNA for the CDR3 is TGCAGTGCGGCGAAGGGGGCGAACACCTTC.

The sample holds many counts of this clonotype. The CDR3 coding sequence is TGTGCCAGCAGGGGGGCGGCGAACACTGAAGCTTTCTTT. This gives the protein CASRGAANTEAFF. The chain recombines TRBV28 with TRBJ1-1, with D possibly TRBD1 on 6 matching bases. Germline CDR1 reads MDHEN; CDR2 reads SYDVKM. The CDR3 is 13 amino acids. Trimming took off 6 bases at V and 1 base at J, with 9 bases between the two ends.

This clonotype was found many times. The J gene is TRBJ2-7, the V gene TRBV29-1, with D possibly TRBD2 on 6 matching bases. The CDR3 runs 13 residues. Looked up from germline, CDR1 is SQVTM and CDR2 is ANQGSEA. Trimming stripped 5 bases from V and 0 bases from J, with 11 bases between. DNA of the CDR3: TGCAGCGTTAGCGGGCCGAGCTCCTACGAGCAGTACTTC. This translates into CSVSGPSSYEQYF.

This clonotype was seen ten or more times. The chain uses TRBV30 and TRBJ1-1; possibly TRBD1 for D (5 bases). The CDR3 spans 14 residues. Between the trimmed V and J ends, which lost 4 bases and 0 bases, there was a span of 12 bases. Germline CDR1 and CDR2: GTSNPN and SVGIG (reference sequence). The CDR3 region is CAWKRGGVNTEAFF. The CDR3 coding sequence is TGTGCCTGGAAGAGGGGTGGGGTGAACACTGAAGCTTTCTTT.